This TCR beta chain derives from a study of cytomegalovirus exposure and HLA in healthy donors. V lost 5 bases, J lost 6 bases, and 16 bases lay in between. This CDR3 is 15 amino acids long. Germline CDR1 SGHAT, CDR2 FQNNGV. The PCR ran on 60 Vbeta and 13 Jbeta primers. Assay used: immunoSEQ multiplex PCR; TCRdb lists only in-frame clones, some missing. The table includes about 170,000 clones, 62% detected once. This clone was observed a few times. This TCR was recovered from a man aged 40-55 years in good health and CMV-seronegative. The V call is TRBV11-2, the J call TRBJ1-4, with a tentative D call TRBD1 (5 bases). The sequenced material came from PBMCs. CDR3 bases: TGTGCCAGCAGCCGGCAACAGGAGAACGATGAAAAACTGTTTTTT. It encodes CASSRQQENDEKLFF.